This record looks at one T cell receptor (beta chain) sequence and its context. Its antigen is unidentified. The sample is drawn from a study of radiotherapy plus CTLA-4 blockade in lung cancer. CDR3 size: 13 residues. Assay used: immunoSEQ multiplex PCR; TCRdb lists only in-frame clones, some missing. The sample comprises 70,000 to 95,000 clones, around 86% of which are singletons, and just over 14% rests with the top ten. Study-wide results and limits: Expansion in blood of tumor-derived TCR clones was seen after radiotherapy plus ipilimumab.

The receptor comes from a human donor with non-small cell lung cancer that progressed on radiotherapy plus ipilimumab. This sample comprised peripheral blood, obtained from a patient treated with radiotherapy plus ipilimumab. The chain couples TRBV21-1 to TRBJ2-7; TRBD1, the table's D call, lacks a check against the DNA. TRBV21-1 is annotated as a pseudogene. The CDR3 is CAAHSKGLWEQYF. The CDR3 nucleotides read TGTGCCGCCCACTCGAAGGGGCTTTGGGAGCAGTACTTC.